Here is one TCR beta chain with its context. This clonotype was observed at least ten times. The clone's antigen remains unknown. Within one base of it there is no much larger clone, and no base qualities were kept. Library preparation used 5' RACE. Sequencing was performed on an Illumina HiSeq 2500. A second PCR of about 6 to 12 cycles was run with a J-beta primer mix and a sample-barcoded 5' primer. A template-switch 5' adaptor carrying 12 random nucleotides introduced a unique molecular identifier onto each TCR beta cDNA molecule. Each sample yielded at least 2.5 million CDR3-containing paired-end reads. First-strand cDNA synthesis was performed from all RNA using the Mint cDNA synthesis kit, with priming by a TRBC-specific oligonucleotide. After uracil-DNA glycosylase treatment, a first 18-cycle PCR used universal primers M1SS and BC2_uni_R on all cDNA. The original methods were these. For normalization, 1 million high-quality reads were randomly selected from each sample, with every read carrying a distinct molecular identifier. Instead of being binned into consensus sequences, reads with shared molecular identifiers were discarded. MiTCR, set to a Q25 quality threshold and the strictest error-elimination algorithm, was used for CDR3 identification, clonotype clustering and error correction. A nonparametric unseen species model with Euler transformation was used to estimate a lower bound on total TCR beta diversity. TCRdb reanalyzed the raw reads on its own, using fastp at Q25 for trimming and MiXCR for clone calling, and kept in-frame beta chains. One record per CDR3 amino acid sequence lists the most common genes and DNA. The V and J calls and clone size come from TCRdb's table, not from the authors' own analysis. This sample comprises 600,000 to 850,000 distinct CDR3 sequences, around 40% of them detected only once. Around 20% of the sample rests with the top ten.

This sample is drawn from a study of blood T cells in healthy people across ages (dated by TCRdb to the mid-2010s). Regarding the study in general: In model experiments, template switching captured about one uniquely barcoded TCR beta cDNA molecule for every two T cells. The study analyzed two additional independent replicas of 1 million unique cDNA reads from the same blood draw for two donors, one aged 18 to 30 and one aged 80 or older. Age-related changes in TCR beta repertoire diversity were measured in the study by deep sequencing normalized with unique cDNA molecular identifiers. Donors of different ages were randomly distributed across sequencing lanes to avoid experimental bias. The donors were divided into four age groups: young (average 16 years), middle-aged (approximately 42), aged (approximately 62) and long-lived (roughly 82).

CDR1 SGHRS and CDR2 YFSETQ are derived from the germline V gene. From cysteine to phenylalanine, the CDR3 is 14 amino acids long. The CDR3 DNA has 42 bases and is translated from base 1. The junction shows trimming of 4 bases on V and 8 bases on J, and the gene matches do not reach 7 bases of it. Here is what the overall study found, with its caveats: The long-lived group showed more naive CD4+ T cells, fewer expanded clones and increased TCR diversity than the aged group, suggesting age selection. There was a strong correlation between observed TCR beta diversity and the percentage of naive T cells measured by flow cytometry. Because the CMV infection status of the donors was unknown, age-related changes in expanded clonotypes may potentially have been confounded. Estimates of total diversity based on one million sequenced T cells were considered lower bounds and underestimates. Bulk unsorted PBMC profiling prevented conclusive comparison of naive and antigen-experienced compartments. As age increased, observed TCR beta diversity per million T cells dropped in a roughly linear way, and a significant reduction was already evident by age about 40.

The 40 or so donors, aged about 6 to 95 years, were systemically healthy Caucasian individuals from Russia. Each donor gave around 9.9 milliliters of peripheral blood, collected into EDTA-treated Vacutainer tubes. PBMCs were isolated by Ficoll-Paque density-gradient centrifugation, with at least 6 million obtained per sample. Trizol reagent was used to extract total RNA from PBMCs, with at least 5.5 micrograms per sample. For every donor, an aliquot of PBMCs went through flow cytometry to measure the percentages of naive CD45RAhigh/CD27high T cells. This chain joins TRBV5-1 to TRBJ2-1; 9 nucleotides in the junction match TRBD1. This receptor was identified in a woman in her fifties or sixties in good health. Source material: blood. In nucleotide form, the sequence is TGCGCCAGCAGCCGGGACAGGGAACTGGATGAGCAGTTCTTC. Its protein is CASSRDRELDEQFF.